This TCR beta chain comes out of a study of cytomegalovirus exposure and HLA in healthy donors. Overall study context: The roughly 120 validation repertoires, a later analysis reported, used the same platform as the approximately 670 repertoires from the first cohort. Study conclusions and caveats: In vitro assays verified that three CMV-associated chains recognized CMV antigens specifically. The listing of 150 or so TCR beta chains classed them as cytomegalovirus-associated.

With respect to this clone: Its target is unknown.

Separate from the 666-subject first cohort was the roughly 120-subject validation cohort, to which the donors belonged. Only in-frame clones appear in the TCRdb table, and some are missing; sequencing was by immunoSEQ multiplex PCR. The table includes more than 250,000 clones, roughly 85% detected once. Germline V gene sequence: CDR1 MDHEN, CDR2 SYDVKM. This CDR3 is built from 14 residues. Trimming shortened V by 6 bases and J by 4 bases, and 15 bases separated the two germline ends. The receptor comes from a woman under 30 in good health and CMV-seronegative. Source material: PBMCs. The genes are TRBV28 and TRBJ1-2; D is uncertain. The DNA for the CDR3 is TGTGCCAGCAGCAATTACAGCCGTGGCTATGGCTACACCTTC. Its translation: CASSNYSRGYGYTF.